Reported below is one T cell receptor (beta chain). Its specificity is not known. Germline loops: CDR1 MGHRA, CDR2 YSYEKL. Trimming removed 1 base at V and 0 bases at J, with 9 bases between. CDR3 length: 15 residues. This entry belongs to a study of T cells after posttransplantation cyclophosphamide. General study results and limits: Later post-transplant blood repertoires were often dominated by donor CD8+ memory clones. TRB clonality was highly associated with recipient CMV seropositivity and reactivation. Skin or GI-infiltrating T cells shared few TRB sequences with blood.

Only in-frame clones appear in the TCRdb table, and some are missing; sequencing was by immunoSEQ multiplex PCR. The table has about 43,000 clones, about 90% seen once. Treatment was busulfan-fludarabine conditioning, a marrow graft, and cyclophosphamide on days +3 and +4. The chain links TRBV4-1 to TRBJ1-1; D unclear. The starting material was PBMCs, obtained around 58 days after allogeneic stem cell transplant with posttransplant cyclophosphamide. The TCR was taken from a male patient between 60 and 69 years old who received an allogeneic stem cell transplant from a related donor and was CMV-positive. Some T cells may be graft donor cells. The CDR3 sequence: CASSQGGVLNTEAFF. The CDR3 coding sequence is TGCGCCAGCAGCCAAGGCGGGGTTTTGAACACTGAAGCTTTCTTT.